Listed here are 24 T cell receptor beta chains from one sample, sequenced in a study of human T cells and chemical hapten exposure. Time point meaning: patch test 1, 2 weeks after DPC sensitization. Treatment indicated: therapeutic diphenylcyclopropenone sensitization with weekly scalp DPC. One entry per CDR3 protein results from TCRdb running MiXCR on the RACE reads. The sample gives under 450,000 distinct CDR3 sequences, 4.8% of which show up once; around 2% is in the top ten. This specimen was whole blood, taken in connection with sensitization to the hapten diphenylcyclopropenone (DPC). Receptor source: a woman aged 45-59 years with alopecia areata. Some clones in this sample may be carry-over from other donors' samples.

In this sample, this clonotype turned up many times. This chain joins TRBV5-1 and TRBJ1-3; D may be TRBD1 (6 bases). This CDR3 has 14 amino acids. V was clipped by 0 bases and J by 7 bases, with 11 bases between them. The V gene's germline CDR1 is SGHRS and CDR2 YFSETQ. The CDR3 loop is CASSLAGQGNTIYF. The DNA for the CDR3 is TGCGCCAGCAGCTTGGCCGGGCAGGGGAACACCATATATTTT. Complete variable domain (other parts from reference TRBV5-1 and TRBJ1-3): KAGVTQTPRYLIKTRGQQVTLSCSPISGHRSVSWYQQTPGQGLQFLFEYFSETQRNKGNFPGRFSGRQFSNSRSEMNVSTLELGDSALYLCASSLAGQGNTIYFGEGSWLTVV.

This clonotype was detected many times. The chain joins TRBV12-3 or TRBV12-4 to TRBJ1-2; D ambiguous. The V gene lost 2 bases and the J gene lost 12 bases, with 13 bases spanning the gap. This CDR3 is 12 amino acids long. Here the CDR3 DNA reads TGTGCCAGCAGTTTAACGCCCGCCGCTGACACCTTC. The encoded protein is CASSLTPAADTF.

This clonotype was detected ten times or more. The V call is TRBV28, the J call TRBJ2-3; D is tentatively TRBD1 or TRBD2 (5 bases each). Trimming removed 6 bases from V and 0 bases from J, with 13 bases in between. The germline gives CDR1 MDHEN, CDR2 SYDVKM. CDR3 length equals 15 residues. The CDR3 region has the DNA TGTGCCAGCAGGACCGGGGCCGTGAGCACAGATACGCAGTATTTT. Amino acid sequence: CASRTGAVSTDTQYF.

This clonotype was picked up a small number of times. The CDR3 DNA sequence: TGCGCCAGCAGCTTGGGTCATACTGAAGAGACCCAGTACTTC. This gives the protein CASSLGHTEETQYF. The chain employs TRBV5-1 and TRBJ2-5; D is unclear. Germline lookup yields CDR1 SGHRS and CDR2 YFSETQ. The length of the CDR3 is 14 residues. V was pared by 0 bases and J by 3 bases, with 9 bases between.

This clonotype was recorded a few times. The V and J genes are TRBV20-1 and TRBJ2-3, with D possibly called TRBD1 or TRBD2 (6 bases each). The germline gives CDR1 DFQATT, CDR2 SNEGSKA (reference sequence). The CDR3 contains 14 residues. The ends were cut back, 7 bases at V and 3 bases at J, with 17 bases in the middle. The CDR3 is CSGGLGSGTDTQYF. The CDR3 nucleotides are TGCAGTGGGGGGCTAGGTAGCGGTACAGATACGCAGTATTTT.

This clonotype was counted many times. The chain links TRBV6-5 to TRBJ2-3; 10 bases fit TRBD1. From germline, CDR1 is MNHEY and CDR2 SVGAGI. There are 15 residues in the CDR3. J gave up 4 bases and V 4 bases, and 5 bases lay outside the gene matches. The CDR3 loop reads CASSWGQGIADTQYF. The CDR3 DNA reads as TGTGCCAGCAGTTGGGGACAGGGGATTGCAGATACGCAGTATTTT.

At least ten counts were recorded for this clonotype. The chain uses TRBV15 and TRBJ1-4; D may be TRBD1 (5 bases). The V gene lost 1 base and the J gene lost 7 bases, with 10 bases spanning the gap. The CDR3 loop spans 14 amino acids. The germline CDR1 and CDR2 sequences are LNHNV and YYDKDF (reference sequence). The CDR3 spells CATSRAQGGEKLFF. CDR3 coding DNA: TGTGCCACCAGCAGAGCCCAGGGTGGTGAAAAACTGTTTTTT.

This rearrangement joins TRBV5-1 to TRBJ1-4, with D possibly matching TRBD1 (5 bases). This CDR3 has 14 residues. V lost 2 bases to trimming and J lost 5 bases, with 10 bases between them. CDR1 is SGHRS, CDR2 YFSETQ, per germline. This CDR3 reads CASSFSGDNEKLFF. In nucleotides, the CDR3 is TGCGCCAGCAGCTTTTCGGGGGACAATGAAAAACTGTTTTTT. Based on the CDR3 plus reference TRBV5-1 and TRBJ1-4, the full variable domain is KAGVTQTPRYLIKTRGQQVTLSCSPISGHRSVSWYQQTPGQGLQFLFEYFSETQRNKGNFPGRFSGRQFSNSRSEMNVSTLELGDSALYLCASSFSGDNEKLFFGSGTQLSVL.

At least ten counts were recorded for this clonotype. This chain connects TRBV9 to TRBJ2-7; a possible D gene is TRBD1 (5 bases). V was shortened by 3 bases and J by 5 bases, with 15 bases between the two germline ends. The CDR3 spans 14 residues. Germline V lookup: CDR1 SGDLS, CDR2 YYNGEE. CDR3 DNA: TGTGCCAGCAGCGGGGGATCAGGGCGCCACGAGCAGTACTTC. Translating it yields CASSGGSGRHEQYF.

This clonotype was counted many times. The chain is built from TRBV6-5 and TRBJ2-2; D is possibly TRBD1 (5 bases). The V end lost 6 bases, the J end lost 6 bases, and 8 bases lay between the germline ends. This CDR3 is 12 amino acids long. Germline CDR1 is MNHEY and CDR2 is SVGAGI. CDR3 loop: CASRQGAGELFF. CDR3 DNA: TGTGCCAGCAGGCAGGGTGCCGGGGAGCTGTTTTTT.

With respect to this clonotype: A clone one base away is much larger, so this may be a read error. The J gene is TRBJ1-1, the V gene TRBV3-1; D is unresolved. The CDR3 length is 13 residues. The germline V gene encodes CDR1 LGHDT and CDR2 YNNKEL (reference sequence). CDR3: CASSVASLKEASF. The CDR3 nucleotides read TGTGCCAGCAGCGTAGCGAGCTTAAAGGAAGCTTCCTTT. Using reference TRBV3-1 and TRBJ1-1 for the parts outside the CDR3, the full variable domain is DTAVSQTPKYLVTQMGNDKSIKCEQNLGHDTMYWYKQDSKKFLKIMFSYNNKELIINETVPNRFSPKSPDKAHLNLHINSLELGDSAVYFCASSVASLKEASFGQGTRLTVV.

In its sample, this clonotype was seen many times. This chain links TRBV5-4 with TRBJ2-1; TRBD1 matches 11 bases. With 4 bases clipped from V and 5 bases from J, the junction kept 5 bases outside the gene matches. The CDR3 length is 15 residues. Germline CDR1 reads SGHNT; CDR2 reads YYREEE (reference sequence). The CDR3 protein is CASSPGQGAHNEQFF. Here the CDR3 DNA reads TGTGCCAGCAGCCCTGGACAGGGGGCCCACAATGAGCAGTTCTTC. Drawing the rest from reference TRBV5-4 and TRBJ2-1, the complete variable domain is ETGVTQSPTHLIKTRGQQVTLRCSSQSGHNTVSWYQQALGQGPQFIFQYYREEENGRGNFPPRFSGLQFPNYSSELNVNALELDDSALYLCASSPGQGAHNEQFFGPGTRLTVL.

This clonotype showed up many times. The chain recombines TRBV5-4 with TRBJ1-6; no clear D gene. Germline V gene sequence: CDR1 SGHNT, CDR2 YYREEE (reference sequence). The V end was cut by 5 bases, the J end by 3 bases, with 12 bases between. The CDR3 totals 15 residues. The CDR3, as DNA: TGTGCCAGCAGGGACGGGTCTCTCTATAATTCACCCCTCCACTTT. This gives the protein CASRDGSLYNSPLHF. Full variable domain (remainder filled in from reference TRBV5-4 and TRBJ1-6): ETGVTQSPTHLIKTRGQQVTLRCSSQSGHNTVSWYQQALGQGPQFIFQYYREEENGRGNFPPRFSGLQFPNYSSELNVNALELDDSALYLCASRDGSLYNSPLHFGNGTRLTVT.

This clonotype appeared a few times. This chain links TRBV11-2 with TRBJ2-4; D might be TRBD1 or TRBD2, each matching 6 bases. The germline V gene has CDR1 SGHAT and CDR2 FQNNGV. This CDR3 has 15 residues. The V and J ends lost 6 bases and 9 bases respectively, with 21 bases between them. The CDR3 nucleotides are TGTGCCAGCAGAGGGGGACTCTCGCCACAGGGCATTCAGTACTTC. As protein: CASRGGLSPQGIQYF.

This clonotype was recorded many times. The chain couples TRBV3-1 to TRBJ2-7, with 8 bases lining up with TRBD1. Germline loops: CDR1 LGHDT, CDR2 YNNKEL (reference sequence). The junction had 5 bases not matched to a gene; V was cut back by 4 bases and J by 3 bases. The CDR3 spans 14 residues. The CDR3 loop reads CASSLDRGHYEQYF. The CDR3 DNA follows: TGTGCCAGCAGCCTAGACAGGGGACACTACGAGCAGTACTTC.

At least ten counts were recorded for this clonotype. The chain couples TRBV10-2 to TRBJ1-5; D is perhaps TRBD1 (5 bases). Germline values: CDR1 WSHSY, CDR2 SAAADI. The CDR3 has 14 residues. V was shortened by 6 bases and J by 0 bases, with 9 bases between the two germline ends. As DNA, the CDR3 is TGCGCCAGCAGGGCTGACAGTAGCAATCAGCCCCAGCATTTT. Translating it yields CASRADSSNQPQHF.

In this sample, this clonotype turned up a few times. The chain employs TRBV5-1 and TRBJ1-5; the D is unclear. Trimming shortened V by 7 bases and J by 2 bases, and 19 bases separated the two germline ends. CDR3 length: 16 amino acids. Germline V CDR1 and CDR2: SGHRS, YFSETQ. CDR3 region: CASAPNPLKGNQPQHF. The CDR3 nucleotides read TGCGCCAGCGCCCCAAACCCGTTAAAGGGCAATCAGCCCCAGCATTTT.

With respect to this clonotype: The DNA is left out, because the CDR3 cannot be placed on it with certainty; the CDR3 is given as TCRdb lists it. The rearrangement links TRBV4-2 to TRBJ1-2; the table names TRBD1, a call not compared with the DNA. Germline values: CDR1 LGHNA, CDR2 YNFKEQ. From its first to its last residue, the CDR3 has 16 amino acids. This CDR3 is CASSQDSGQGPHGYTF.

This chain connects TRBV9 to TRBJ1-1, with a weak D call TRBD1 (6 bases). V lost 5 bases to trimming and J lost 3 bases, with 20 bases between them. Per germline, CDR1 SGDLS and CDR2 YYNGEE. The CDR3 contains 16 residues. Written as DNA, the CDR3 is TGTGCCAGCAGGAGAGGGGCGGCAGGGGAGGACACTGAAGCTTTCTTT. Translating gives CASRRGAAGEDTEAFF.

Many counts were recorded for this clonotype. This chain connects TRBV18 to TRBJ2-1; D remains unclear. V shed 3 bases and J shed 0 bases, with 12 bases lying between them. Germline values: CDR1 KGHSH, CDR2 LQKENI. The CDR3 has 16 residues. CDR3 sequence (DNA): TGTGCCAGCTCACCTTCTATGGCTAGCTCCTACAATGAGCAGTTCTTC. Amino acid sequence: CASSPSMASSYNEQFF.

This clonotype was counted ten times or more. The rearrangement joins TRBV25-1 to TRBJ1-2; TRBD1 agrees at 7 bases. J was trimmed by 4 bases and V by 5 bases; bases with no gene match: 7. Germline CDR1 and CDR2: MGHDK and SYGVNS. This CDR3 region has 14 residues. DNA for the CDR3: TGTGCCAGCAGTCCCGGACAGGTCTTCTATGGCTACACCTTC. Protein sequence: CASSPGQVFYGYTF.

This clonotype has ten or more counts. The CDR3 DNA reads as TGCAGCGTTGAGCTCCGAAATAATGAAAAACTGTTTTTT. It is translated as CSVELRNNEKLFF. The V gene is TRBV29-1, the J gene TRBJ1-4; no clear D gene. The CDR3 totals 13 residues. Trimming took 3 bases from V and 4 from J, leaving 9 bases between them. The germline CDR1 and CDR2 sequences are SQVTM and ANQGSEA.

The rearrangement links TRBV6-6 to TRBJ1-1; TRBD1 might be the D (5 bases). CDR3 length: 12 residues. Trimming cost V 2 bases and J 10 bases, with 11 bases left between them. Germline assignment: CDR1 MNHNY and CDR2 SVGAGI (reference sequence). The CDR3 sequence: CASSYGGLGAFF. The CDR3 DNA reads as TGTGCCAGCAGTTACGGGGGACTAGGAGCTTTCTTT.

This clonotype was seen repeatedly, ten times or more. The V gene is TRBV6-2 or TRBV6-3, the J gene TRBJ1-1; D not resolved. The germline V gene has CDR1 MNHEY and CDR2 SVGEGT. This CDR3 region has 14 residues. Trimming took 3 bases from V and 1 from J, leaving 9 bases between them. CDR3 in DNA: TGTGCCAGCAGTTATCCCCCCCGGAACACTGAAGCTTTCTTT. The encoded protein is CASSYPPRNTEAFF.